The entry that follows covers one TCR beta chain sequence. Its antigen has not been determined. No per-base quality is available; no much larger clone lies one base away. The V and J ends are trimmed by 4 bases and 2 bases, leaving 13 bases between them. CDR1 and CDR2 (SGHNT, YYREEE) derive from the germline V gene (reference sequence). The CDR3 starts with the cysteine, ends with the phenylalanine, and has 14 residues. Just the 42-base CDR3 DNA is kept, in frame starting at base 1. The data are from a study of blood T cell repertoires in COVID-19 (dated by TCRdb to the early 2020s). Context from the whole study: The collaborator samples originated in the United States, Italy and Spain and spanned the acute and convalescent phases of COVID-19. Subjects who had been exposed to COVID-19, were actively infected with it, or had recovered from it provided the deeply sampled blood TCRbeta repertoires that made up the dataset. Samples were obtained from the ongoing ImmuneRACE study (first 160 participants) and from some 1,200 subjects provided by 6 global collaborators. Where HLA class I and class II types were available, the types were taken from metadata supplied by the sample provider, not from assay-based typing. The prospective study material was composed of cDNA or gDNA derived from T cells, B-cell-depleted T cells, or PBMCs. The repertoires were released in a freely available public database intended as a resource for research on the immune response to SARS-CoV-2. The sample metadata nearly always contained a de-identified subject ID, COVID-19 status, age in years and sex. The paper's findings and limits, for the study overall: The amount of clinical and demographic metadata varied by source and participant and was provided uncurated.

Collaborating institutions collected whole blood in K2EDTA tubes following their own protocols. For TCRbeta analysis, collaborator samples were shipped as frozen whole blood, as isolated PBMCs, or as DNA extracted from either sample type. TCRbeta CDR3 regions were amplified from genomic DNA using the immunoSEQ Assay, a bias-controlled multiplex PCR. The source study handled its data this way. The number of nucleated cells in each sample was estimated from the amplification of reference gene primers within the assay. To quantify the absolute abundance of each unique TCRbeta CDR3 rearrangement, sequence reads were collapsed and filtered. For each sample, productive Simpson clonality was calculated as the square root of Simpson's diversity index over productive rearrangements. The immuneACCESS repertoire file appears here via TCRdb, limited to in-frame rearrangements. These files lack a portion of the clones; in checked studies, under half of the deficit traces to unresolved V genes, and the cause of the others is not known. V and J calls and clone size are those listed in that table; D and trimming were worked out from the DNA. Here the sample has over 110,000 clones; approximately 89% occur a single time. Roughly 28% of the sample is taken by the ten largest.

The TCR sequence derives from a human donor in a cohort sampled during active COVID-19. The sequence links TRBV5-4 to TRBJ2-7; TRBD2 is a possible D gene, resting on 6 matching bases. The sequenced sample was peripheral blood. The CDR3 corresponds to CASSPGRGAYEQYF. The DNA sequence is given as TGTGCCAGCAGCCCGGGGCGGGGCGCCTACGAGCAGTACTTC.